This TCR beta chain was found in a study of T cells in Graves' hyperthyroidism and ophthalmopathy. For this clonotype: Its antigen is not identified.

Study-wide points: Clonotypes that were expanded in thyroid above 0.001 mostly appeared in blood too.

The V gene's germline CDR1 is SGDLS and CDR2 YYNGEE. CDR3 size: 15 residues. V lost 4 bases and J lost 2, with 13 bases in between. The investigators amplified TCR beta CDR3 regions from RNA transcripts. Primed by the HTBI set, a first-round RT-PCR was run on the TCR CDR3. TCRdb re-derived calls from the multiplex PCR reads in MiXCR, one entry per CDR3 protein. Among under 400,000 distinct CDR3 sequences, approximately 15% were seen once, and the ten largest hold approximately 35%. This TCR derives from a man aged 30 to 45 with Graves' hyperthyroidism. What was sequenced was blood. The gene calls are TRBV9 and TRBJ2-1; D might be TRBD1 (6 bases). In nucleotides, the CDR3 is TGTGCCAGCAGCAGAGAAGGGGACACCTACAATGAGCAGTTCTTC. It codes for CASSREGDTYNEQFF.